This note documents a single T cell receptor (beta chain) sequence. CDR1 and CDR2 (germline): DFQATT, SNEGSKA (reference sequence). The CDR3 contains 13 residues. V was shortened by 3 bases and J by 3 bases, with 9 bases between the two germline ends. The entry originates in a study of T-cell reconstitution after alpha-beta-depleted transplantation in children. TCRbeta library construction was performed incorporating unique molecular identifiers. TCRdb passed the PCR reads through MiXCR, listing each CDR3 protein once. The sample shows roughly 300,000 distinct CDR3 sequences, 9.9% of them seen only once.

The sequence was collected from a human donor who donated a stem cell graft to a child with SCID. The V call is TRBV20-1, the J call TRBJ1-5, with unresolved D. The input for sequencing was PBMCs from the stem cell graft donor, taken from the stem cell graft. The CDR3 loop reads CSASGRTNQPQHF. The CDR3 nucleotides are TGCAGTGCTAGCGGGCGGACCAATCAGCCCCAGCATTTT.